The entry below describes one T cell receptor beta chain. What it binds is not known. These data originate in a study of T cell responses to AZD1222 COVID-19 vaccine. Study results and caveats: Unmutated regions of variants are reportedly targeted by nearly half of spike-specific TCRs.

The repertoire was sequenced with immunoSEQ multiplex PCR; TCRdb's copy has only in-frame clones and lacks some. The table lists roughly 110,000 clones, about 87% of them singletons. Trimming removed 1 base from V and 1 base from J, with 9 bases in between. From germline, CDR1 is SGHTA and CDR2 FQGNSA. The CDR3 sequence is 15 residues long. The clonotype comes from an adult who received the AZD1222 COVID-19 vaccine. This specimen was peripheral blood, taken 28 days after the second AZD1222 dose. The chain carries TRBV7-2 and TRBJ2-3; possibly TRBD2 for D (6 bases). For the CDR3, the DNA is TGTGCCAGCAGCTTAGGTTCGGGAGGCACAGATACGCAGTATTTT. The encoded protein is CASSLGSGGTDTQYF. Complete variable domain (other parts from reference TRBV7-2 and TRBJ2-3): GAGVSQSPSNKVTEKGKDVELRCDPISGHTALYWYRQSLGQGLEFLIYFQGNSAPDKSGLPSDRFSAERTGGSVSTLTIQRTQQEDSAVYLCASSLGSGGTDTQYFGPGTRLTVL.